These T cell receptor beta chains were read from a single sample in a study of T cells in localized non-small cell lung cancer. The repertoire was sequenced with immunoSEQ multiplex PCR; TCRdb's copy has only in-frame clones and lacks some. This table holds around 26,000 clones, about 91% found once. Specimen: peripheral blood, collected before any cancer treatment. Every receptor here comes from a female donor of 60 years or more with stage II squamous cell lung carcinoma. Each CDR3 is given with its conserved first and last residue. The order of the fields is clone size, V gene, D gene, J gene, CDR3 DNA, CDR3 protein. D genes are given only for firm matches. Clone sizes are given selectively: once, few, many, or a class where the clone is expanded.

abundance: .
v_gene: TRBV5-4
d_gene: .
j_gene: TRBJ1-3
CDR3nt: TGTGCCAGCAGCTCACAACGGGGGGTAGGGAACACCATATATTTT
CDR3aa: CASSSQRGVGNTIYF

abundance: .
v_gene: TRBV10-3
d_gene: .
j_gene: TRBJ2-3
CDR3nt: TGTGCCATCAGTGAGCCCAACTTCGGGCAGTATTTT
CDR3aa: CAISEPNFGQYF

abundance: .
v_gene: TRBV5-1
d_gene: TRBD2
j_gene: TRBJ2-5
CDR3nt: TGCGCCAGCAGCTTGTCGGTGAGCGGGGGGCCGGGGACCCAGTACTTC
CDR3aa: CASSLSVSGGPGTQYF

abundance: .
v_gene: TRBV5-1
d_gene: TRBD1
j_gene: TRBJ2-1
CDR3nt: TGCGCCAGCAGCCCGGCGACAGGGCAAAATGAGCAGTTCTTC
CDR3aa: CASSPATGQNEQFF

abundance: .
v_gene: TRBV19
d_gene: TRBD2
j_gene: TRBJ2-2
CDR3nt: TGTGCCAGTAGTATAGCGGGGGGGAACACCGGGGAGCTGTTTTTT
CDR3aa: CASSIAGGNTGELFF

abundance: .
v_gene: TRBV29-1
d_gene: .
j_gene: TRBJ1-3
CDR3nt: TGCAGCGCTGGGGTGAACTCTGGAAACACCATATATTTT
CDR3aa: CSAGVNSGNTIYF

abundance: .
v_gene: TRBV30
d_gene: .
j_gene: TRBJ2-2
CDR3nt: TGTGCCTGGGGGGTGGGGTCCCCCGGGGAGCTGTTTTTT
CDR3aa: CAWGVGSPGELFF

abundance: .
v_gene: TRBV19
d_gene: .
j_gene: TRBJ2-7
CDR3nt: TGTGCCAGTAGTACACGACAGAACGAGCAGTACTTC
CDR3aa: CASSTRQNEQYF

abundance: .
v_gene: TRBV2
d_gene: TRBD2
j_gene: TRBJ2-1
CDR3nt: TGTGCCAGCAGGGGACTAGCGGGTCTCGCTAGCTCCTACAATGAGCAGTTCTTC
CDR3aa: CASRGLAGLASSYNEQFF

abundance: .
v_gene: TRBV28
d_gene: .
j_gene: TRBJ2-5
CDR3nt: TGTGCCACACTGGATAGGGGTAGGGAAGAGACCCAGTACTTC
CDR3aa: CATLDRGREETQYF

abundance: .
v_gene: TRBV30
d_gene: .
j_gene: TRBJ1-1
CDR3nt: TGTGCCTGTTGGACAGTTTTGAACACTGAAGCTTTCTTT
CDR3aa: CACWTVLNTEAFF

abundance: .
v_gene: TRBV19
d_gene: .
j_gene: TRBJ2-1
CDR3nt: TGTGCCAGTAGTATTGTAGCTGGGGACTCATACAATGAGCAGTTCTTC
CDR3aa: CASSIVAGDSYNEQFF

abundance: once
v_gene: TRBV4-1
d_gene: .
j_gene: TRBJ1-3
CDR3nt: TGCGCCAGCAGCCAAGACGGGACTATGACAGGCTCGGGGGGAAACACCATATATTTT
CDR3aa: CASSQDGTMTGSGGNTIYF

abundance: .
v_gene: TRBV7-9
d_gene: TRBD2
j_gene: TRBJ2-3
CDR3nt: TGTGCCAGCAGCGGACTAGTGAGCACAGATACGCAGTATTTT
CDR3aa: CASSGLVSTDTQYF

abundance: .
v_gene: TRBV6-1
d_gene: .
j_gene: TRBJ1-5
CDR3nt: TGTGCCAGCAGTGAAGTGCAGGGCCGTCAGCCCCAGCATTTT
CDR3aa: CASSEVQGRQPQHF

abundance: .
v_gene: TRBV5-1
d_gene: .
j_gene: TRBJ2-3
CDR3nt: TGCGCCAGCAGCCCCTCGGAAGATACGCAGTATTTT
CDR3aa: CASSPSEDTQYF

abundance: .
v_gene: TRBV6-6
d_gene: .
j_gene: TRBJ1-3
CDR3nt: TGTGCCAGCAGTTACGATCAACGCGGCTCTGGAAACACCATATATTTT
CDR3aa: CASSYDQRGSGNTIYF

abundance: .
v_gene: TRBV18
d_gene: TRBD2
j_gene: TRBJ2-7
CDR3nt: TGTGCCAGCTCACCAACTAGCGAGAGCTCCTACGAGCAGTACTTC
CDR3aa: CASSPTSESSYEQYF

abundance: .
v_gene: TRBV27
d_gene: .
j_gene: TRBJ2-7
CDR3nt: TGTGCCAGCAGTTTCTGGGGCAAGCTCTACGAGCAGTACTTC
CDR3aa: CASSFWGKLYEQYF

abundance: .
v_gene: TRBV5-1
d_gene: TRBD2
j_gene: TRBJ2-3
CDR3nt: TGCGCCAGCAGCTCTTCGCTAGCGGGAGGCACAGATACGCAGTATTTT
CDR3aa: CASSSSLAGGTDTQYF

abundance: .
v_gene: TRBV6-1
d_gene: .
j_gene: TRBJ2-3
CDR3nt: TGTGCCAGCAGTGACTGGGGACGAAGGGATACGCAGTATTTT
CDR3aa: CASSDWGRRDTQYF

abundance: .
v_gene: TRBV5-1
d_gene: TRBD2
j_gene: TRBJ2-7
CDR3nt: TGCGCCAGCAGCTTGGGACTAGCGGGACCCTACGAGCAGTACTTC
CDR3aa: CASSLGLAGPYEQYF

abundance: .
v_gene: TRBV5-1
d_gene: .
j_gene: TRBJ2-7
CDR3nt: TGCGCCAGCAGCTTGGCCGGCTGGGAGATCCCCCACGAGCAGTACTTC
CDR3aa: CASSLAGWEIPHEQYF

abundance: .
v_gene: TRBV7-2
d_gene: TRBD1
j_gene: TRBJ2-5
CDR3nt: TGTGCCAGCAGCACAGGGGCGGTGGCCCAGTACTTC
CDR3aa: CASSTGAVAQYF

abundance: .
v_gene: TRBV5-8
d_gene: TRBD1
j_gene: TRBJ2-3
CDR3nt: TGTGCCAGCAGCGCAGGGACAGGGGGAGGAACAGATACGCAGTATTTT
CDR3aa: CASSAGTGGGTDTQYF

abundance: .
v_gene: TRBV11-1
d_gene: .
j_gene: TRBJ1-6
CDR3nt: TGTGCCAGCGGATATAATTCACCCCTCCACTTT
CDR3aa: CASGYNSPLHF

abundance: once
v_gene: TRBV29-1
d_gene: .
j_gene: TRBJ2-1
CDR3nt: TGCAGCGTTGGCGGCAGGGATTACAATGAGCAGTTCTTC
CDR3aa: CSVGGRDYNEQFF

abundance: .
v_gene: TRBV4-2
d_gene: TRBD2
j_gene: TRBJ2-7
CDR3nt: TGTGCCAGCAGCCAAGATCAGGGACTAGCGGGAGGCAACTACGAGCAGTACTTC
CDR3aa: CASSQDQGLAGGNYEQYF

abundance: .
v_gene: TRBV20-1
d_gene: .
j_gene: TRBJ1-2
CDR3nt: TGCAGTGCTAGGACAGACTATGGCTACACCTTC
CDR3aa: CSARTDYGYTF

abundance: .
v_gene: TRBV7-9
d_gene: .
j_gene: TRBJ2-3
CDR3nt: TGTGCCAGCAGCTTATCGGTGGGCGCAGATACGCAGTATTTT
CDR3aa: CASSLSVGADTQYF

abundance: few
v_gene: TRBV7-9
d_gene: TRBD2
j_gene: TRBJ2-7
CDR3nt: TGTGCCAGCAGCCCGAATCCCGGCGCGGGGGGCTCCTACGAGCAGTACTTC
CDR3aa: CASSPNPGAGGSYEQYF

abundance: once
v_gene: TRBV30
d_gene: .
j_gene: TRBJ1-2
CDR3nt: TGTGCCTGGGACCCTGGTCAGGGAGGCTACACCTTC
CDR3aa: CAWDPGQGGYTF

abundance: .
v_gene: TRBV5-6
d_gene: TRBD1
j_gene: TRBJ1-1
CDR3nt: TGTGCCAGCGACCGGGACAGGGGGTACACTGAAGCTTTCTTT
CDR3aa: CASDRDRGYTEAFF